The T cell receptor beta chain under discussion was sequenced for a study of shared clonotypes between healthy human individuals. Measured with immunoSEQ multiplex PCR; TCRdb has only the in-frame clones, and not every one. Of some 2,100,000 clones listed, about 93% were seen once; the top ten hold 1.5% to 2%. V was pared by 0 bases and J by 3 bases, with 8 bases of the junction left unmatched. CDR1 is MNHEY and CDR2 is SMNVEV in the germline V gene (reference sequence). The CDR3 is 16 amino acids. The naive CD8 fraction comprised CD45RO-negative cells positively selected for CCR7 and excluded terminally differentiated effector memory CD45RA+ cells.

Sequencing input: naive CD8+ T cells from PBMCs. This receptor was taken from a man between 18 and 35 years old in good health. Some clones in this sample may be carry-over from other donors' samples. The chain uses TRBV27 and TRBJ2-7; the match to TRBD1 covers 7 bases. The CDR3 spells CASSLSGDRRIYEQYF. The CDR3 DNA sequence: TGTGCCAGCAGTTTATCGGGGGACAGACGCATCTACGAGCAGTACTTC.